The T cell receptor (beta chain) described here comes from a study of OX40 agonist ivuxolimab in advanced cancers. Assay: immunoSEQ multiplex PCR; the TCRdb copy retains only in-frame clones and omits some. The sample holds roughly 50,000 clones, just under 90% seen once. V lost 5 bases and J lost 0; bases outside the gene matches: 6. This CDR3 is 16 amino acids long. Germline CDR1 is SGHAT and CDR2 is FQNNGV. Source: CD4+ or CD8+ T cells sorted from blood, taken in a trial of the OX40 agonist ivuxolimab. The chain employs TRBV11-2 and TRBJ2-4, with 8 bases that match TRBD1. This TCR was recovered from an adult with an advanced solid tumor such as melanoma, head and neck, liver or kidney cancer. The CDR3 bases are TGTGCCAGCAGCACGACAGGGGATCGAGCCAAAAACATTCAGTACTTC. Translation: CASSTTGDRAKNIQYF.